This T cell receptor (beta chain) was captured by sequencing in a study of response to subunit inactivated influenza vaccine. MiXCR was run by TCRdb on the RT-PCR reads, yielding one entry per CDR3 protein. The data contain roughly 290,000 distinct CDR3 sequences, around a fifth of them singletons. This clonotype has at least ten counts. The antigen is not known. General study findings and limits: Seasonal influenza vaccination, on each occasion, was suggested by the authors to recruit few new T cells.

The germline V gene has CDR1 MDHEN and CDR2 SYDVKM. V gave up 6 bases and J gave up 8 bases; unmatched junction bases: 6. The CDR3 is made up of 13 amino acids. This sequence originates from a man aged 50-75 years who received an inactivated influenza vaccine. The rearrangement joins TRBV28 to TRBJ1-4; 7 bases fit TRBD1. Sequences were derived from PBMCs from blood, sampled less than 22 months after vaccination. This CDR3 reads CASSLGQDEKLFF. As DNA, the CDR3 is TGTGCCAGCAGCCTCGGACAGGACGAAAAACTGTTTTTT.